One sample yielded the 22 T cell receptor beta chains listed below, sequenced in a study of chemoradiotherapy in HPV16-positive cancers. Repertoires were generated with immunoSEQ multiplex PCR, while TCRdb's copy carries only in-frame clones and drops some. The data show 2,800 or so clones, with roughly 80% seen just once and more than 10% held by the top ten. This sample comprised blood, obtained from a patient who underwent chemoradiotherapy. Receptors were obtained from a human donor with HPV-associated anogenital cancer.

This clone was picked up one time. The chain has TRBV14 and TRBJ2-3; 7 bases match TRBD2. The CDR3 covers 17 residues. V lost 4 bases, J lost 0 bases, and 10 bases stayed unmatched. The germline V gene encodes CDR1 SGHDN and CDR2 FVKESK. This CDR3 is CASSRGRDYLSTDTQYF. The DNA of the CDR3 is TGTGCCAGCAGCCGCGGCCGGGACTACCTTAGCACAGATACGCAGTATTTT.

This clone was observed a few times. CDR3 residues: CASSPTGLNYGYTF. CDR3 DNA sequence: TGCGCCAGCAGCCCAACAGGACTCAACTATGGCTACACCTTC. The chain carries TRBV5-1 and TRBJ1-2, with D maybe TRBD1 (5 bases). Trimming stripped 4 bases from V and 2 bases from J, with 12 bases between. Germline V gene data show CDR1 as SGHRS and CDR2 as YFSETQ. CDR3 length: 14 residues.

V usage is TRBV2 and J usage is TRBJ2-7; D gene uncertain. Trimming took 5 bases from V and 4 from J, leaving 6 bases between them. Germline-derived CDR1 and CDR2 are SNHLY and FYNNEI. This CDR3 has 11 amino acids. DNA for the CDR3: TGTGCCAGCAGTATGAATTACGAGCAGTACTTC. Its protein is CASSMNYEQYF.

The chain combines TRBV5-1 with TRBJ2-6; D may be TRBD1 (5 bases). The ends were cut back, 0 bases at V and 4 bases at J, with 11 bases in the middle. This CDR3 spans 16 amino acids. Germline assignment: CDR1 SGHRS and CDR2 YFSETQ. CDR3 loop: CASSLAPGQGANVLTF. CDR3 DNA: TGCGCCAGCAGCTTGGCCCCAGGGCAGGGGGCCAACGTCCTGACTTTC.

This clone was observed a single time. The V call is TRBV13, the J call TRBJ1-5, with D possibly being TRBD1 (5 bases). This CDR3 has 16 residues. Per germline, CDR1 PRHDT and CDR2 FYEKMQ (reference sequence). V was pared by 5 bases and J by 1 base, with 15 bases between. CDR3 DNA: TGTGCCAGCAGCCCCGGGGGAGGGAGAAGCAATCAGCCCCAGCATTTT. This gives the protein CASSPGGGRSNQPQHF.

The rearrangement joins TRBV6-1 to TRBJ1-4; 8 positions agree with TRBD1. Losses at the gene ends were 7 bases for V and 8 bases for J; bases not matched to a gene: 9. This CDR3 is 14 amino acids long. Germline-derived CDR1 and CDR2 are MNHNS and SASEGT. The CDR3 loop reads CASTGWTGNEKLFF. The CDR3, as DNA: TGTGCCAGCACGGGGTGGACAGGGAACGAAAAACTGTTTTTT.

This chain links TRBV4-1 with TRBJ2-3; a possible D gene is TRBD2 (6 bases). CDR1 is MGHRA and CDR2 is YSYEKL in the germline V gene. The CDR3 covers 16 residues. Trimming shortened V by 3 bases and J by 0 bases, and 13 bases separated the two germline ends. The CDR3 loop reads CASSQSRAGSTDTQYF. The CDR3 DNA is TGCGCCAGCAGCCAGTCCCGGGCGGGAAGCACAGATACGCAGTATTTT.

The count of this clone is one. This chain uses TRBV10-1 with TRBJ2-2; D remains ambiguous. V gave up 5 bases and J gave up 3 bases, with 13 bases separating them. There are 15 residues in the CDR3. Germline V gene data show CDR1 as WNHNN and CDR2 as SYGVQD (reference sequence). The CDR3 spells CASSPHDRDTGELFF. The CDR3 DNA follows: TGCGCCAGCAGTCCCCACGACCGGGACACCGGGGAGCTGTTTTTT.

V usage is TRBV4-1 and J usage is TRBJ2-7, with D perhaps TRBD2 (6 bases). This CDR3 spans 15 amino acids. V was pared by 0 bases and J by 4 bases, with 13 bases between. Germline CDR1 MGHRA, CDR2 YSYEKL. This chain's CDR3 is CASSQESEGWYEQYF. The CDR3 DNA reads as TGCGCCAGCAGCCAAGAATCGGAGGGGTGGTACGAGCAGTACTTC.

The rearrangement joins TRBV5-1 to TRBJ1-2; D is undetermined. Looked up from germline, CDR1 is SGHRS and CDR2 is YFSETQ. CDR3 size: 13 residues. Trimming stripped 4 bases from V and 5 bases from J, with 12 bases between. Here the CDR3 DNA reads TGCGCCAGCAGCGGACCCGGGCCGTATGGCTACACCTTC. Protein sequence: CASSGPGPYGYTF. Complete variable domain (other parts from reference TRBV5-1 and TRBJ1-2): KAGVTQTPRYLIKTRGQQVTLSCSPISGHRSVSWYQQTPGQGLQFLFEYFSETQRNKGNFPGRFSGRQFSNSRSEMNVSTLELGDSALYLCASSGPGPYGYTFGSGTRLTVV.

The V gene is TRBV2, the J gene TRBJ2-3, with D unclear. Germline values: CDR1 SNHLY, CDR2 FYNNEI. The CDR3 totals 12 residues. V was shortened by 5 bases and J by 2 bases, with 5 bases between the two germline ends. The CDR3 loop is CASSTSTDTQYF. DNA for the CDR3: TGTGCCAGCAGTACGTCCACAGATACGCAGTATTTT.

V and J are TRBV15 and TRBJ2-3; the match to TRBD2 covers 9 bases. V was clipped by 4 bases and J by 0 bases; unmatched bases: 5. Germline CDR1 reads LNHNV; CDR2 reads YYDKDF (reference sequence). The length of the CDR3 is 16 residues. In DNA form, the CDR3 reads TGTGCCACCAGCAAATTAGCGGGGGTAAGCACAGATACGCAGTATTTT. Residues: CATSKLAGVSTDTQYF.

CDR3 sequence reads: CASTNGPQGYYGYTF. The CDR3 bases are TGTGCCAGTACCAATGGCCCCCAGGGATACTATGGCTACACCTTC. V is TRBV19 and J is TRBJ1-2; D may be TRBD1 (5 bases). The germline V gene encodes CDR1 LNHDA and CDR2 SQIVND (reference sequence). The CDR3 runs 15 residues. The V end was cut by 7 bases, the J end by 3 bases, with 18 bases between.

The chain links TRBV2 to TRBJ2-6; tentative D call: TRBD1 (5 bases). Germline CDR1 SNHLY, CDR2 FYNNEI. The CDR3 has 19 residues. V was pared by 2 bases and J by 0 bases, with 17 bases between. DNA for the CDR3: TGTGCCAGCAGTGAAAGGGGCCAGGCAGCATTCTCTGGGGCCAACGTCCTGACTTTC. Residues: CASSERGQAAFSGANVLTF.

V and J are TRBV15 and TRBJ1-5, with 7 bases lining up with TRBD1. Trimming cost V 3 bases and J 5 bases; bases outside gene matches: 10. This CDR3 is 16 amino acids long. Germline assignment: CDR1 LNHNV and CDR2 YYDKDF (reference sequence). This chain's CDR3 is CATSSNHRGADQPQHF. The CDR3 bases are TGTGCCACCAGCAGTAATCACAGGGGCGCGGATCAGCCCCAGCATTTT.

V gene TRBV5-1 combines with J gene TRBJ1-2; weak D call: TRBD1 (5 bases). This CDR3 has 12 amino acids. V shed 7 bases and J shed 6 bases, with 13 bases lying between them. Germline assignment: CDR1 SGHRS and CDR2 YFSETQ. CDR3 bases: TGCGCCAGCCGGGGGAGTGAGGATGGCTACACCTTC. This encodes CASRGSEDGYTF. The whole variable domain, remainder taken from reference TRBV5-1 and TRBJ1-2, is KAGVTQTPRYLIKTRGQQVTLSCSPISGHRSVSWYQQTPGQGLQFLFEYFSETQRNKGNFPGRFSGRQFSNSRSEMNVSTLELGDSALYLCASRGSEDGYTFGSGTRLTVV.

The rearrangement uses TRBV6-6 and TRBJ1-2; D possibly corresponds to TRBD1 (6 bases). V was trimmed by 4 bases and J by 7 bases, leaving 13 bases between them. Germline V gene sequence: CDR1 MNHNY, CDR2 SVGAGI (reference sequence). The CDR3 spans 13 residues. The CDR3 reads CASSSAGGGGYTF. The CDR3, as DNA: TGTGCCAGCAGTTCCGCCGGGGGCGGTGGCTACACCTTC.

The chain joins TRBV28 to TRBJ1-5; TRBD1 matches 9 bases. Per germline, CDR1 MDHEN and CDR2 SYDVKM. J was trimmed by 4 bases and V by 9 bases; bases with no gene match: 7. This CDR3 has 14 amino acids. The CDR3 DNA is TGTGCCAGTCTTACCGACAGGGGGAATCAGCCCCAGCATTTT. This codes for CASLTDRGNQPQHF.

The CDR3 region has the DNA TGTGCCAGCAGTGAAGAGGGTCTTTCTAGTGGCTACACCTTC. It specifies CASSEEGLSSGYTF. V and J are TRBV2 and TRBJ1-2, with unresolved D. CDR3 length: 14 amino acids. Germline lookup yields CDR1 SNHLY and CDR2 FYNNEI. V was shortened by 1 base and J by 7 bases, with 13 bases between the two germline ends.

This CDR3 is CASSFFRGDPNNEQFF. In DNA, the CDR3 is TGTGCCAGCAGCTTTTTTCGGGGGGACCCTAATAATGAGCAGTTCTTC. The gene calls are TRBV7-2 and TRBJ2-1; 7 bases are a match to TRBD2. Trimming at V came to 3 bases and at J to 7 bases, leaving 12 bases not matched to a gene. Germline V gene data show CDR1 as SGHTA and CDR2 as FQGNSA. The CDR3 is made up of 16 amino acids.

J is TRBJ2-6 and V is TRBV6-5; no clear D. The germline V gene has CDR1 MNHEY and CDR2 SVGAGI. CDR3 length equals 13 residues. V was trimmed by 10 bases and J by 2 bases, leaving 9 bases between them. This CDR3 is CATLSPGANVLTF. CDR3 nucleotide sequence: TGTGCCACCCTCAGTCCTGGGGCCAACGTCCTGACTTTC.

CDR3 region: CASSRSGDSDEQYF. CDR3 nucleotide sequence: TGTGCCAGCAGCCGAAGCGGGGATTCCGACGAGCAGTACTTC. This chain uses TRBV7-8 with TRBJ2-5; the match to TRBD2 covers 7 bases. The DNA end favors TRBJ2-7, so the J call may be wrong. Germline V gene lookup returns CDR1 SGHVS and CDR2 FQNEAQ. This CDR3 region has 14 residues.